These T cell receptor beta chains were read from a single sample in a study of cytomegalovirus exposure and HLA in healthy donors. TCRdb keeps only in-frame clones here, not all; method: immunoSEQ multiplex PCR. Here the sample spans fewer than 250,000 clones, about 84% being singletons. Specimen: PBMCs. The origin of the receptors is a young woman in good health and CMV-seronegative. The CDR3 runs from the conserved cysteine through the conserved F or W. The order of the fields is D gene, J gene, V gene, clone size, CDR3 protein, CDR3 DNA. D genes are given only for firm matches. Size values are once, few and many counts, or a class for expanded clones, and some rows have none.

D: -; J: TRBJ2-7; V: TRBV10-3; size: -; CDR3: CAAGQSSIVYEQYF; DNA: TGTGCCGCAGGACAGTCCAGTATTGTCTACGAGCAGTACTTC
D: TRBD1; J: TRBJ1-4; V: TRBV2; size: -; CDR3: CASSEQGATNEKLFF; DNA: TGTGCCAGCAGCGAACAGGGGGCAACTAATGAAAAACTGTTTTTT
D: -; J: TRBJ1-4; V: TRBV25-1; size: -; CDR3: CASSEYGPIGEKLFF; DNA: TGTGCCAGCAGTGAATATGGGCCCATCGGTGAAAAACTGTTTTTT
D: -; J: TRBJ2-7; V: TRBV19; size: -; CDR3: CASSIGRGWEQYF; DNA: TGTGCCAGTAGTATAGGAAGGGGATGGGAGCAGTACTTC
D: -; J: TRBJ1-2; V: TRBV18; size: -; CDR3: CASSFETGNAYGYTF; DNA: TGTGCCAGCTCATTCGAAACAGGGAATGCCTATGGCTACACCTTC
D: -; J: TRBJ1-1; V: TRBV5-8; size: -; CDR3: CASSLLPGNTEAFF; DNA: TGTGCCAGCAGCTTGCTCCCGGGGAACACTGAAGCTTTCTTT
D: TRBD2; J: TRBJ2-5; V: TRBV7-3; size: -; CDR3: CASSLGTSGQETQYF; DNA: TGTGCCAGCAGCCTCGGGACTAGCGGGCAAGAGACCCAGTACTTC
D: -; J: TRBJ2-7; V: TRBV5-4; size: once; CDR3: CASSPKGGEQYF; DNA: TGTGCCAGCAGCCCCAAAGGGGGCGAGCAGTACTTC
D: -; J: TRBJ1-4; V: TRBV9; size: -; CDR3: CASSVTGTTNEKLFF; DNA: TGTGCCAGCAGCGTAACCGGGACAACTAATGAAAAACTGTTTTTT
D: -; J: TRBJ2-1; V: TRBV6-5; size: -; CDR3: CASRPAGQYNEQFF; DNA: TGTGCCAGCAGACCGGCGGGACAGTACAATGAGCAGTTCTTC
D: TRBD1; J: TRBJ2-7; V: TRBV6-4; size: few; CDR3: CASSDSGTDYEQYF; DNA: TGTGCCAGCAGTGACTCCGGGACAGACTACGAGCAGTACTTC
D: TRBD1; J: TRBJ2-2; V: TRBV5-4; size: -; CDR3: CASSARGPNTGELFF; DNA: TGTGCCAGCAGCGCTAGGGGGCCGAACACCGGGGAGCTGTTTTTT
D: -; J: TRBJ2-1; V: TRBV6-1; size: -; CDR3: CASSRAQSFSDEQFF; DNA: TGTGCCAGCAGTCGCGCACAGTCTTTTTCGGATGAGCAGTTCTTC
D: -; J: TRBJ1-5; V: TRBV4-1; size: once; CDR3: CASSDEADRGSQHF; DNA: TGCGCCAGCAGCGACGAGGCGGATAGGGGGTCCCAGCATTTT
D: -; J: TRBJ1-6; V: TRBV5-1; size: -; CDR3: CASSFKGNSPLHF; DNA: TGCGCCAGCAGCTTCAAGGGGAATTCACCCCTCCACTTT
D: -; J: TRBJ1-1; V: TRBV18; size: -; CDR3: CASSPGQSNTEAFF; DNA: TGTGCCAGCTCACCCGGACAGAGCAACACTGAAGCTTTCTTT
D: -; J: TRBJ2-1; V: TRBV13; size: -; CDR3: CASSLGSSYNEQFF; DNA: TGTGCCAGCAGTCTGGGCAGCTCCTACAATGAGCAGTTCTTC
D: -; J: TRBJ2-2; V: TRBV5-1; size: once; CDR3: CASSPTRLVYGELFF; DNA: TGCGCCAGCAGCCCGACCCGACTAGTATACGGGGAGCTGTTTTTT
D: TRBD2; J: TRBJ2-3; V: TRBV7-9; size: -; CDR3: CASSAGLAFDTQYF; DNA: TGTGCCAGCAGCGCGGGACTAGCGTTCGATACGCAGTATTTT
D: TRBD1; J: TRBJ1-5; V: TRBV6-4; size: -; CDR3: CASSELTGEYSNQPQHF; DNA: TGTGCCAGCAGTGAATTGACAGGGGAGTATAGCAATCAGCCCCAGCATTTT
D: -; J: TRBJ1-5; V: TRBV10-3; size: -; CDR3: CAISEGGDLQPQHF; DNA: TGTGCCATCAGTGAGGGGGGGGACCTGCAGCCCCAGCATTTT
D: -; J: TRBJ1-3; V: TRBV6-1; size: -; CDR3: CASKSGAGSGNTIYF; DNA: TGTGCCAGCAAATCAGGAGCGGGGTCAGGAAACACCATATATTTT
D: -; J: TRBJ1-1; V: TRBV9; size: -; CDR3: CASSGGAIAEAFF; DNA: TGTGCCAGCAGCGGCGGGGCGATCGCTGAAGCTTTCTTT
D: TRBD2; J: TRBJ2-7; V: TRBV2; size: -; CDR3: CASSEILAGGRLYF; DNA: TGTGCCAGCAGTGAAATCCTAGCGGGGGGCCGCCTGTACTTC
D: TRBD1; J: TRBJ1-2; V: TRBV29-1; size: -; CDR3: CSVVNSDRRNGYTF; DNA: TGCAGCGTCGTGAATTCGGACAGGCGAAATGGCTACACCTTC
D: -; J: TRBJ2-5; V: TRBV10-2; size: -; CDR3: CASSEALSGQETQYF; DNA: TGCGCCAGCAGTGAGGCGCTGTCAGGCCAAGAGACCCAGTACTTC
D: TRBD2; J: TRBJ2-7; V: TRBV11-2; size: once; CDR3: CASSLDRGLAGSYEQYF; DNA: TGTGCCAGCAGCTTAGATCGTGGACTAGCGGGTTCCTACGAGCAGTACTTC
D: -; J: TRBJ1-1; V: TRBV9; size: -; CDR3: CASSLDTMNTEAFF; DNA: TGTGCCAGCAGCTTAGACACGATGAACACTGAAGCTTTCTTT
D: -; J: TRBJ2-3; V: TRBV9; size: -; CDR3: CASSVDGSNTQYF; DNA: TGTGCCAGCAGCGTAGACGGTAGCAATACGCAGTATTTT
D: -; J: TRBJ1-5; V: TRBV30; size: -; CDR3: CAWMGLGGPQHF; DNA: TGTGCCTGGATGGGACTAGGGGGGCCCCAGCATTTT
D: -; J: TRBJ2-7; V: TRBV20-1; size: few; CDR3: CSAIIAYEQYF; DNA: TGCAGTGCTATTATAGCCTACGAGCAGTACTTC
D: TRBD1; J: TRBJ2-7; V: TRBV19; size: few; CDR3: CASSIGGQDEQYF; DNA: TGTGCCAGTAGTATCGGCGGACAGGACGAGCAGTACTTC
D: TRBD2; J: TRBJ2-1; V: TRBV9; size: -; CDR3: CASSVGGGRAGVNEQFF; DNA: TGTGCCAGCAGCGTAGGTGGCGGGAGGGCCGGAGTGAATGAGCAGTTCTTC
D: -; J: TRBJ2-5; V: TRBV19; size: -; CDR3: CASSDGGGGGPGETQYF; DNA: TGTGCCAGTAGTGACGGTGGTGGTGGCGGGCCTGGGGAGACCCAGTACTTC
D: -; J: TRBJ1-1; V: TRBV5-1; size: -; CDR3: CASSEQGYGTEAFF; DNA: TGCGCCAGCAGCGAACAGGGCTATGGAACTGAAGCTTTCTTT
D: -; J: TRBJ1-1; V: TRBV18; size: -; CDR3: CASSPGAVGTEAFF; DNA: TGTGCCAGCTCACCAGGGGCAGTAGGCACTGAAGCTTTCTTT
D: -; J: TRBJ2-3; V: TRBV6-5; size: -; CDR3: CASGRDRTPPDTQYF; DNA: TGTGCCAGCGGGAGGGACAGGACCCCCCCCGATACGCAGTATTTT
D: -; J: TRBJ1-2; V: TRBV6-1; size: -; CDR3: CASTTDSPERNTF; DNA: TGTGCCAGCACCACGGACTCACCCGAGAGGAACACCTTC
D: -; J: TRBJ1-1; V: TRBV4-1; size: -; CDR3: CASSQYTMNTEAFF; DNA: TGCGCCAGCAGCCAATACACAATGAACACTGAAGCTTTCTTT
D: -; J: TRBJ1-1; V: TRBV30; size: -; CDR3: CAWTVNTEAFF; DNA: TGTGCCTGGACAGTGAACACTGAAGCTTTCTTT